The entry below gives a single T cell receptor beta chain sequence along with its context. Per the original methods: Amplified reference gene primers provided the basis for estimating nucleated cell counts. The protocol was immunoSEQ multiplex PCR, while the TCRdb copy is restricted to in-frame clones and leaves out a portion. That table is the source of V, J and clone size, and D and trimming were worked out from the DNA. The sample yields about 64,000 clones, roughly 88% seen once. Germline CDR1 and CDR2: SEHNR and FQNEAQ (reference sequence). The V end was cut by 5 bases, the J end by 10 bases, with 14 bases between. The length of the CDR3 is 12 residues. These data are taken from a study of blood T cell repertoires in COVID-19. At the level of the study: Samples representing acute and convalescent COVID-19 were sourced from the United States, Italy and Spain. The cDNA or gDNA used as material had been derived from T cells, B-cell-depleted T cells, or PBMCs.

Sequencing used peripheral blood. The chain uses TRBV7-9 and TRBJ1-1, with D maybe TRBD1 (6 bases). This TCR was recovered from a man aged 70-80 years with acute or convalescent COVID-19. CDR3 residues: CASSQGSRGAFF. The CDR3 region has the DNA TGTGCCAGCAGCCAGGGGTCCCGGGGAGCTTTCTTT. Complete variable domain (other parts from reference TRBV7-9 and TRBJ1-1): DTGVSQNPRHKITKRGQNVTFRCDPISEHNRLYWYRQTLGQGPEFLTYFQNEAQLEKSRLLSDRFSAERPKGSFSTLEIQRTEQGDSAMYLCASSQGSRGAFFGQGTRLTVV.